These 7 T cell receptor beta chains originate from one sample sequenced in a study of CD8 T cells in ankylosing spondylitis. TCRdb recomputed calls from the 5' RACE reads with MiXCR, one row per CDR3 protein. The data contain approximately 250,000 distinct CDR3 sequences, about 24% of them singletons. The sample was blood, either unsorted or a sorted T cell fraction (not recorded which). The receptors were gathered from a male donor with ankylosing spondylitis or in good health (not recorded which).

Points on this clonotype: Relative to the germline gene, one junction end is altered; a read error may explain this. This chain uses TRBV7-9 with TRBJ2-6; D might be TRBD1 or TRBD2, each matching 5 bases. Germline V gives CDR1 SEHNR, CDR2 FQNEAQ (reference sequence). The CDR3 length is 15 residues. CDR3 sequence: CAISPGLSGANVLTF. CDR3 DNA: TGTGCCATCAGCCCGGGGCTCTCTGGGGCCAACGTCCTGACTTTC.

This clonotype has ten or more counts. This chain links TRBV6-5 with TRBJ1-1; the D is unclear. The germline V and J ends were trimmed by 2 bases and 3 bases, with 4 bases remaining between them. This CDR3 is built from 12 residues. Germline V gives CDR1 MNHEY, CDR2 SVGAGI. The CDR3 reads CASSYGDTEAFF. The DNA for the CDR3 is TGTGCCAGCAGTTACGGGGACACTGAAGCTTTCTTT.

Points on this clonotype: A read error may be the cause here, since a much bigger clone is one base away. The chain uses TRBV20-1 and TRBJ1-1, with 10 bases that match TRBD1. The CDR3 runs 12 residues. J was trimmed by 10 bases and V by 4 bases; bases with no gene match: 6. From germline, CDR1 is DFQATT and CDR2 SNEGSKA (reference sequence). CDR3 protein: CSATPDRGVAFF. The CDR3 nucleotides read TGCAGTGCTACCCCGGACAGGGGGGTAGCTTTCTTT.

This CDR3 reads CSVARDRGSPLHF. As DNA, the CDR3 is TGCAGCGTTGCCCGGGACAGGGGGTCACCCCTCCACTTT. The chain joins TRBV29-1 to TRBJ1-6; 11 bases line up with TRBD1. The length of the CDR3 is 13 residues. Germline V lookup: CDR1 SQVTM, CDR2 ANQGSEA. J was trimmed by 10 bases and V by 4 bases; bases with no gene match: 3. Together with reference TRBV29-1 and TRBJ1-6, the CDR3 gives the full variable domain: SAVISQKPSRDICQRGTSLTIQCQVDSQVTMMFWYRQQPGQSLTLIATANQGSEATYESGFVIDKFPISRPNLTFSTLTVSNMSPEDSSIYLCSVARDRGSPLHFGNGTRLTVT.

At least ten counts were recorded for this clonotype. This chain links TRBV28 with TRBJ2-7, with TRBD1 as a possible D gene (6 bases). Trimming cost V 6 bases and J 3 bases, with 21 bases left between them. Germline CDR1 MDHEN, CDR2 SYDVKM. The CDR3 extends over 16 amino acids. Written as DNA, the CDR3 is TGTGCCAGCAGCAGTCCTGGGACAAGGTCTTTCTACGAGCAGTACTTC. Amino acid sequence: CASSSPGTRSFYEQYF. Together with reference TRBV28 and TRBJ2-7, the CDR3 gives the full variable domain: DVKVTQSSRYLVKRTGEKVFLECVQDMDHENMFWYRQDPGLGLRLIYFSYDVKMKEKGDIPEGYSVSREKKERFSLILESASTNQTSMYLCASSSPGTRSFYEQYFGPGTRLTVT.

This clonotype has only one observation. The chain has TRBV30 and TRBJ2-7; 8 nucleotides line up with TRBD1. With V trimmed by 5 bases and J by 1 base, 4 bases remained unmatched. Germline lookup yields CDR1 GTSNPN and CDR2 SVGIG (reference sequence). The CDR3 covers 13 residues. As DNA, the CDR3 is TGTGCCTGGGGACAGGGTAGATCCTACGAGCAGTACTTC. Its translation is CAWGQGRSYEQYF. Full variable domain (rest looked up from reference TRBV30 and TRBJ2-7): SQTIHQWPATLVQPVGSPLSLECTVEGTSNPNLYWYRQAAGRGLQLLFYSVGIGQISSEVPQNLSASRPQDRQFILSSKKLLLSDSGFYLCAWGQGRSYEQYFGPGTRLTVT.

This chain links TRBV11-1 with TRBJ2-5, with D perhaps matching TRBD1 (6 bases). V was cut by 5 bases and J by 4 bases, with 17 bases left in between. This CDR3 comprises 15 residues. Germline-derived CDR1 and CDR2 are SGHAT and FQDESV (reference sequence). The CDR3 nucleotides are TGTGCCAGCAGCGCGATCAGGGGAAGAGGAGAGACCCAGTACTTC. Its translation is CASSAIRGRGETQYF.